Listed below are T cell receptor beta chains from one sample, sequenced in a study of cytomegalovirus exposure and HLA in healthy donors. Sequencing was performed with immunoSEQ multiplex PCR; in TCRdb, only in-frame clones are kept and a portion is missing. The sample gives some 90,000 clones, over 70% of which show up once; over 3% is in the top ten. Input material: PBMCs. The receptors originated from a man aged 35-49 years in good health and CMV-seronegative. Each CDR3 is given with its conserved first and last residue. Fields, in order: clone size, V gene, J gene, D gene, CDR3 DNA, CDR3 protein. D genes are given only for firm matches. Some rows mark clone size as missing; the rest say once, few, many or name a class of expanded clone.

abundance: few; v_gene: TRBV5-1; j_gene: TRBJ2-5; d_gene: NA; CDR3nt: TGCGCCAGCAGCTTGGGGGGACTGCTCCAAGAGACCCAGTACTTC; CDR3aa: CASSLGGLLQETQYF
abundance: NA; v_gene: TRBV9; j_gene: TRBJ1-5; d_gene: NA; CDR3nt: TGTGCCAGCAGCCGAAGTCCGGATCAGCCCCAGCATTTT; CDR3aa: CASSRSPDQPQHF
abundance: NA; v_gene: TRBV4-1; j_gene: TRBJ2-1; d_gene: TRBD2; CDR3nt: TGCGCCAGCAGCGCCTTTGCGGGGGGGGTGAGCTCCTACAATGAGCAGTTCTTC; CDR3aa: CASSAFAGGVSSYNEQFF
abundance: NA; v_gene: TRBV7-9; j_gene: TRBJ2-1; d_gene: NA; CDR3nt: TGTGCCAGCAGCCCCCGACTAGGGCGTACTGAGCAGTTCTTC; CDR3aa: CASSPRLGRTEQFF
abundance: few; v_gene: TRBV5-4; j_gene: TRBJ1-1; d_gene: TRBD1; CDR3nt: TGTGCCAGCACATGGGACAGGATCATGAACACTGAAGCTTTCTTT; CDR3aa: CASTWDRIMNTEAFF
abundance: NA; v_gene: TRBV10-3; j_gene: TRBJ1-5; d_gene: NA; CDR3nt: TGTGCCATCAGTGCGGCCAACCCCGCGGGTCAGCCCCAGCATTTT; CDR3aa: CAISAANPAGQPQHF
abundance: NA; v_gene: TRBV15; j_gene: TRBJ2-5; d_gene: NA; CDR3nt: TGTGCCACCAGCAGAGGGGCAGGGGTCGAAGAGACCCAGTACTTC; CDR3aa: CATSRGAGVEETQYF
abundance: NA; v_gene: TRBV19; j_gene: TRBJ1-5; d_gene: NA; CDR3nt: TGTGCCAGTATGGCTCACCCTAGCAATCAGCCCCAGCATTTT; CDR3aa: CASMAHPSNQPQHF
abundance: few; v_gene: TRBV5-8; j_gene: TRBJ2-2; d_gene: NA; CDR3nt: TGTGCCAGCATCACGGTGGCCGGGGAGCTGTTTTTT; CDR3aa: CASITVAGELFF
abundance: NA; v_gene: TRBV2; j_gene: TRBJ2-1; d_gene: TRBD2; CDR3nt: TGTGCCAGGGGGGGGTACGACGGCAATGAGCAGTTCTTC; CDR3aa: CARGGYDGNEQFF
abundance: once; v_gene: TRBV7-3; j_gene: TRBJ1-1; d_gene: NA; CDR3nt: TGTGCCAGCAGCAAAGAACAGGGTAGGGGCACTGAAGCTTTCTTT; CDR3aa: CASSKEQGRGTEAFF
abundance: NA; v_gene: TRBV4-3; j_gene: TRBJ1-2; d_gene: TRBD1; CDR3nt: TGCGCCAGCAGCTCACTAAATGGGGACAGCCTCTATGGCTACACCTTC; CDR3aa: CASSSLNGDSLYGYTF
abundance: NA; v_gene: TRBV19; j_gene: TRBJ2-3; d_gene: TRBD2; CDR3nt: TGTGCCAGTAGTATTCTAGCGGGGGGGCAGAGAGATACGCAGTATTTT; CDR3aa: CASSILAGGQRDTQYF
abundance: NA; v_gene: TRBV6-5; j_gene: TRBJ2-5; d_gene: TRBD2; CDR3nt: TGTGCCAGCAGTTACTCGATCGGCGGGGGGACCCAGTACTTC; CDR3aa: CASSYSIGGGTQYF
abundance: NA; v_gene: TRBV27; j_gene: TRBJ2-5; d_gene: TRBD2; CDR3nt: TGTGCCAGCAGTCCGTATGCCGGGACTAGCGGGGTAGAGACCCAGTACTTC; CDR3aa: CASSPYAGTSGVETQYF
abundance: NA; v_gene: TRBV7-2; j_gene: TRBJ1-1; d_gene: TRBD1; CDR3nt: TGTGCCAGCAGCACTGAGGGGGCAGTTACTGAAGCTTTCTTT; CDR3aa: CASSTEGAVTEAFF
abundance: once; v_gene: TRBV7-9; j_gene: TRBJ1-2; d_gene: TRBD1; CDR3nt: TGTTCCAGCAGCTCAGAGCAGGGGGCCTACACCTTC; CDR3aa: CSSSSEQGAYTF
abundance: NA; v_gene: TRBV7-2; j_gene: TRBJ2-7; d_gene: TRBD1; CDR3nt: TGTGCCAGCAACGTAGGGACAGGGCCCTACGAGCAGTACTTC; CDR3aa: CASNVGTGPYEQYF
abundance: NA; v_gene: TRBV6-4; j_gene: TRBJ2-1; d_gene: NA; CDR3nt: TGTGCCAGCAGTGAAGGGGGGGCCAGCTATGAGCAGTTCTTC; CDR3aa: CASSEGGASYEQFF
abundance: NA; v_gene: TRBV7-2; j_gene: TRBJ1-1; d_gene: NA; CDR3nt: TGTGCCAGCACCCGAAGGGGGGGGGCAGCGGGGGGAACTGAAGCTTTCTTT; CDR3aa: CASTRRGGAAGGTEAFF
abundance: NA; v_gene: TRBV7-8; j_gene: TRBJ2-1; d_gene: TRBD2; CDR3nt: TGTGCCAGCAGCTTAATTGCTAGCGGGGGGCCGGTGCAGTTCTTC; CDR3aa: CASSLIASGGPVQFF
abundance: NA; v_gene: TRBV11-1; j_gene: TRBJ2-3; d_gene: TRBD1; CDR3nt: TGTGCCAGCAGCTCACTACAGGGGGGAGATACGCAGTATTTT; CDR3aa: CASSSLQGGDTQYF
abundance: few; v_gene: TRBV6-1; j_gene: TRBJ1-1; d_gene: NA; CDR3nt: TGTGCCAGCAGTGAACTCACAGGGAACACTGAAGCTTTCTTT; CDR3aa: CASSELTGNTEAFF
abundance: few; v_gene: TRBV27; j_gene: TRBJ1-4; d_gene: NA; CDR3nt: TGTGCCAGCAGTTTATCTGGAGGCATTAATGAAAAACTGTTTTTT; CDR3aa: CASSLSGGINEKLFF
abundance: NA; v_gene: TRBV27; j_gene: TRBJ1-4; d_gene: TRBD1; CDR3nt: TGTGCCAGCAGTAGGGGGCTCGGTAATGAAAAACTGTTTTTT; CDR3aa: CASSRGLGNEKLFF
abundance: NA; v_gene: TRBV7-2; j_gene: TRBJ2-2; d_gene: TRBD2; CDR3nt: TGTGCCAGCAGCTTGGGACTAGCGGGGGGGCAAGACACCGGGGAGCTGTTTTTT; CDR3aa: CASSLGLAGGQDTGELFF
abundance: few; v_gene: TRBV4-1; j_gene: TRBJ1-4; d_gene: NA; CDR3nt: TGCGCCAGCAGCCAAGATAACTCCCTTAATGAAAAACTGTTTTTT; CDR3aa: CASSQDNSLNEKLFF
abundance: once; v_gene: TRBV27; j_gene: TRBJ2-1; d_gene: NA; CDR3nt: TGTGCCAGCAGTTTTCCTGGACTCCGGGAGCAGTTCTTC; CDR3aa: CASSFPGLREQFF
abundance: NA; v_gene: TRBV5-4; j_gene: TRBJ2-5; d_gene: NA; CDR3nt: TGTGCCAGCAGCAGCTACAGGGAGCAAGAGACCCAGTACTTC; CDR3aa: CASSSYREQETQYF
abundance: NA; v_gene: TRBV7-7; j_gene: TRBJ2-2; d_gene: NA; CDR3nt: TGTGCCAGCAGCTTGAGCCTAGAGAACACCGGGGAGCTGTTTTTT; CDR3aa: CASSLSLENTGELFF
abundance: NA; v_gene: TRBV29-1; j_gene: TRBJ1-1; d_gene: NA; CDR3nt: TGCAGCGTTGCGGTGAACACTGAAGCTTTCTTT; CDR3aa: CSVAVNTEAFF